The TCR beta chain described here comes from a study of CD8 T cells in Susac syndrome. Patients with stable or active relapsing-remitting disease, all of them treatment-naive, made up the multiple sclerosis controls. TEMRA cells were FACS-enriched, and CD8+ and CD4+ T cells were isolated negatively. RNA was extracted with the RNeasy kit, and a quantity of 0.5 to 1 ug was reverse transcribed using random hexamers. TCRdb redid the calling of the immunoSEQ multiplex PCR reads with MiXCR, one entry per CDR3 protein. The sample lists 250,000 to 300,000 distinct CDR3 sequences; approximately 81% were seen once. The CDR3 contains 14 residues. Trimming took 7 bases from V and 1 from J; bases not matched to a gene: 2. From germline, CDR1 is SQVTM and CDR2 ANQGSEA.

The sample consisted of CD8+ T cells from PBMCs. The chain employs TRBV29-1 and TRBJ2-2; 11 bases align to TRBD2. The TCR sequence derives from a human donor with multiple sclerosis. The CDR3 is CSAGTSGNTGELFF. The CDR3 DNA reads TGCAGCGCCGGGACTAGCGGGAACACCGGGGAGCTGTTTTTT.